A single TCR beta chain is shown here with its context. Its antigen is not identified. Clones were read by immunoSEQ multiplex PCR, and TCRdb kept only the in-frame ones, dropping some. The top ten hold around 2.3% of the sample, which has 30,000 or so clones, over 65% seen once. The V gene end was trimmed by 5 bases and the J gene end by 3 bases; junction bases not matched to a gene: 14. This CDR3 contains 18 residues. CDR1 is MDHEN, CDR2 SYDVKM, per germline. The data belong to a study of Tregs in tolerant kidney transplant recipients. Study at large: CD4+CD25+CD127- cells came from approximately three-day belatacept mixed lymphocyte reactions, some with approximately five-day graft donor restimulation. Study findings and constraints: The small number of patients limits these findings pending further validation. The most relevant donor-specific Treg TCRbeta repertoire apparently came from expansion with activated donor B cells. Biological reproducibility was not directly addressed, but technical replication error appeared minimal.

The clonotype originates from a human donor in good health. Source material: Tregs from blood cultured with allogeneic cells. The rearrangement uses TRBV28 and TRBJ1-1; 11 bases match TRBD1. The CDR3 coding sequence is TGTGCCAGCAGTGACTGGACAGGGGGCATTTTAAGGGACACTGAAGCTTTCTTT. It yields the protein CASSDWTGGILRDTEAFF. Full variable domain (missing parts from reference TRBV28 and TRBJ1-1): DVKVTQSSRYLVKRTGEKVFLECVQDMDHENMFWYRQDPGLGLRLIYFSYDVKMKEKGDIPEGYSVSREKKERFSLILESASTNQTSMYLCASSDWTGGILRDTEAFFGQGTRLTVV.